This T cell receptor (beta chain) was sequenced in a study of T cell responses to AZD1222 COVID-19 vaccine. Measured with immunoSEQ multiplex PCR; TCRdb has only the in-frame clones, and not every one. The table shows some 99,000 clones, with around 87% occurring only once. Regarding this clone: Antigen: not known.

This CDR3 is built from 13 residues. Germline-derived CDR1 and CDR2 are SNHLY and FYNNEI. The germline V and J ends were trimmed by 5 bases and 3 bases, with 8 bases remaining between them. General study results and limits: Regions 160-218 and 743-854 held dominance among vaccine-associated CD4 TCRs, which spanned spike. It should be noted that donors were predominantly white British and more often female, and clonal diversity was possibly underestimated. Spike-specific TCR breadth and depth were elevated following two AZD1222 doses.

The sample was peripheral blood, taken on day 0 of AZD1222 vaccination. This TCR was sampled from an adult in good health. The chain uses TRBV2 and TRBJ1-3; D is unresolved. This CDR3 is CASSTGLGNTIYF. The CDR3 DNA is TGTGCCAGCAGTACTGGACTTGGAAACACCATATATTTT.